The rows below give T cell receptor beta chains drawn from one sample of a study of blood T cell repertoires in COVID-19. Sequenced by immunoSEQ multiplex PCR; TCRdb stores in-frame clones only, minus some. Found here are roughly 200,000 clones, about 83% of them singletons; the top ten hold more than 6.5%. The specimen was peripheral blood. The receptors derive from a man between 40 and 49 years old with active or convalescent COVID-19. Both conserved end residues are part of each CDR3. D genes are given only for firm matches. For some rows the clone size is stated as once, few or many, or as a class when expanded; others skip it.

v_gene	d_gene	j_gene	abundance	CDR3aa	CDR3nt
TRBV18	NA	TRBJ2-1	few	CASSPPPGEVRDEQFF	TGTGCCAGCTCTCCCCCGCCGGGGGAGGTTCGCGATGAGCAGTTCTTC
TRBV29-1	TRBD1	TRBJ2-7	once	CSVRTGRYEQYF	TGCAGCGTAAGGACAGGGCGATACGAGCAGTACTTC
TRBV25-1	NA	TRBJ2-6	NA	CASSDWSSSGANVLTF	TGTGCCAGCAGTGACTGGAGCAGCTCTGGGGCCAACGTCCTGACTTTC
TRBV4-2	NA	TRBJ1-5	NA	CASSDSQGSNQPQHF	TGTGCCAGCAGCGACTCTCAGGGTAGCAATCAGCCCCAGCATTTT
TRBV5-1	TRBD1	TRBJ2-6	NA	CASSEGQGNSGANVLTF	TGCGCCAGCAGCGAGGGACAGGGGAATTCCGGGGCCAACGTCCTGACTTTC
TRBV5-1	TRBD2	TRBJ2-3	NA	CASSAGLAGVTDTQYF	TGCGCCAGCAGCGCCGGCCTAGCGGGAGTCACAGATACGCAGTATTTT
TRBV19	TRBD1	TRBJ1-1	NA	CASKDRVGAFF	TGTGCCAGTAAAGACAGGGTGGGAGCTTTCTTT
TRBV30	NA	TRBJ1-5	NA	CAWSSDRDQPQHF	TGTGCCTGGAGTTCGGACAGAGATCAGCCCCAGCATTTT
TRBV7-3	NA	TRBJ1-1	NA	CASSLSGPTIPTSEAFF	TGTGCCAGCAGCTTAAGTGGTCCCACAATCCCAACCTCTGAAGCTTTCTTT
TRBV5-1	NA	TRBJ1-1	NA	CASSAGRLYTEAFF	TGCGCCAGCAGCGCGGGCAGATTGTACACTGAAGCTTTCTTT
TRBV12-3/TRBV12-4	TRBD2	TRBJ2-1	NA	CAIRLAGYNEQFF	TGTGCCATCAGGCTAGCGGGGTACAATGAGCAGTTCTTC
TRBV18	TRBD1	TRBJ1-2	NA	CASSPGQGAYGYTF	TGTGCCAGCTCCCCTGGACAGGGGGCCTATGGCTACACCTTC
TRBV10-1	NA	TRBJ1-6	NA	CASSSRGAGHNSPLHF	TGCGCCAGCAGCTCCAGGGGAGCAGGCCATAATTCACCCCTCCACTTT
TRBV7-9	NA	TRBJ2-5	NA	CASSGVNQETQYF	TGTGCCAGCTCGGGAGTAAACCAAGAGACCCAGTACTTC
TRBV10-3	TRBD1	TRBJ1-3	NA	CAISTRQGRSGNTIYF	TGTGCCATCAGTACCAGACAGGGCCGGTCTGGAAACACCATATATTTT
TRBV11-2	TRBD1	TRBJ1-6	NA	CASSLGLQGAYISPLHF	TGTGCCAGCAGCTTGGGGTTACAGGGGGCCTATATTTCACCCCTCCACTTT
TRBV11-3	TRBD2	TRBJ2-7	NA	CASTRGGTSYEQYF	TGTGCCAGCACCCGGGGGGGAACTTCTTACGAGCAGTACTTC
TRBV6-5	NA	TRBJ2-7	NA	CASSLGPGGYEQYF	TGTGCCAGCAGTTTGGGCCCCGGGGGCTACGAGCAGTACTTC
TRBV6-5	TRBD1	TRBJ1-3	NA	CASKPGQSGNTIYF	TGTGCCAGCAAACCGGGACAGAGCGGAAACACCATATATTTT
TRBV6-1	NA	TRBJ1-3	NA	CASSEAAAPGGNTIYF	TGTGCCAGCAGTGAAGCGGCGGCGCCGGGTGGAAACACCATATATTTT
TRBV4-2	NA	TRBJ1-6	NA	CASSQDRISGASSKGPLHF	TGTGCCAGCAGCCAAGACCGAATCTCAGGGGCAAGTTCGAAAGGGCCCCTCCACTTT
TRBV5-1	TRBD1	TRBJ2-7	NA	CASSSQGVIGDEQYF	TGCGCCAGCAGCTCTCAGGGGGTGATCGGCGACGAGCAGTACTTC
TRBV24-1	TRBD2	TRBJ2-1	NA	CATSDLSSGSINEQFF	TGTGCCACCAGTGATTTATCTAGCGGGAGTATCAATGAGCAGTTCTTC
TRBV5-6	NA	TRBJ1-5	NA	CASSLLGALSNQPQHF	TGTGCCAGCAGCTTGTTGGGGGCCCTTTCCAATCAGCCCCAGCATTTT
TRBV7-8	TRBD1	TRBJ2-3	NA	CASSARTGSSDTQYF	TGTGCCAGCAGCGCCCGGACAGGATCTTCAGATACGCAGTATTTT
TRBV7-2	NA	TRBJ2-7	NA	CASSVSRGPSYEQYF	TGTGCCAGCAGCGTGAGTAGAGGGCCCTCCTACGAGCAGTACTTC
TRBV9	NA	TRBJ2-2	NA	CADNVRVQNTGELFF	TGTGCCGACAATGTGAGGGTACAGAACACCGGGGAGCTGTTTTTT
TRBV3-1/TRBV3-2	TRBD2	TRBJ2-1	NA	CASSQWAGGPANEQFF	TGTGCCAGCAGCCAGTGGGCGGGAGGGCCTGCAAATGAGCAGTTCTTC
TRBV25-1	NA	TRBJ2-6	NA	CASARGRSSSSGANVLTF	TGTGCCAGCGCCAGGGGTAGAAGCAGTAGCTCTGGGGCCAACGTCCTGACTTTC
TRBV3-1/TRBV3-2	TRBD1	TRBJ1-6	once	CASSPPGTVNSPLHF	TGTGCCAGCAGCCCGCCCGGGACAGTTAATTCACCCCTCCACTTT
TRBV6-5	NA	TRBJ1-1	NA	CASSATQNTEAFF	TGTGCCAGCAGCGCGACACAGAACACTGAAGCTTTCTTT
TRBV7-9	NA	TRBJ2-7	NA	CASSLHGQPFYEQYF	TGTGCCAGCAGCTTGCATGGACAGCCTTTCTACGAGCAGTACTTC
TRBV14	TRBD2	TRBJ2-5	NA	CASRLGGGFQETQYF	TGTGCCAGCAGATTAGGCGGGGGATTCCAAGAGACCCAGTACTTC
TRBV12-5	NA	TRBJ1-2	NA	CASGLGEVSYTF	TGTGCTAGTGGTTTGGGGGAGGTGAGCTACACCTTC
TRBV24-1	TRBD1	TRBJ2-5	NA	CATSDQEKQGAVETQYF	TGTGCCACCAGTGATCAAGAAAAACAGGGGGCGGTCGAGACCCAGTACTTC
TRBV5-1	NA	TRBJ2-5	few	CASSLGQRETQYF	TGCGCCAGCAGCTTGGGACAGCGAGAGACCCAGTACTTC
TRBV4-2	TRBD2	TRBJ2-2	NA	CASSQEAAGVGELFF	TGTGCCAGCAGCCAAGAGGCAGCGGGAGTCGGGGAGCTGTTTTTT
TRBV19	NA	TRBJ1-2	NA	CASSMTGPGVRDNGYTF	TGTGCCAGTAGTATGACCGGCCCAGGGGTCAGGGACAATGGCTACACCTTC
TRBV2	NA	TRBJ2-5	NA	CASRAYQETQYF	TGTGCCAGTAGAGCTTACCAAGAGACCCAGTACTTC
TRBV3-1/TRBV3-2	TRBD1	TRBJ1-3	NA	CASSQEAGGRGNSGNTIYF	TGTGCCAGCAGCCAAGAAGCAGGGGGCCGAGGCAATTCTGGAAACACCATATATTTT
TRBV18	NA	TRBJ2-1	NA	CASKSEGGVISSYNEQFF	TGTGCCAGCAAATCTGAGGGGGGGGTCATAAGCTCCTACAATGAGCAGTTCTTC
TRBV7-2	NA	TRBJ2-7	NA	CASSLAAREDAEQYF	TGTGCCAGCAGCTTAGCTGCCAGGGAGGATGCCGAGCAGTACTTC